A single sample gave rise to the 17 T cell receptor beta chains below, sequenced in a study of blood T cell repertoires in COVID-19. Assay: immunoSEQ multiplex PCR; the TCRdb copy retains only in-frame clones and omits some. Among 130,000 to 150,000 clones listed, approximately 80% were seen once. Sequencing was done on a sample of peripheral blood. The receptors originated from a human donor in a cohort sampled during active COVID-19.

This clone was counted only a few times. The chain joins TRBV5-6 to TRBJ1-1; D gene uncertain. The CDR3 runs 14 residues. Looked up from germline, CDR1 is SGHDT and CDR2 is YYEEEE. V lost 4 bases and J lost 4, with 14 bases in between. CDR3: CASSRARGFTEAFF. CDR3 in DNA: TGTGCCAGCAGCCGCGCTCGAGGGTTCACTGAAGCTTTCTTT.

Turning to this clone: This CDR3 is also generated by other DNA sequences in the sample. The chain is built from TRBV5-1 and TRBJ2-5, with TRBD1 matching 9 bases. Germline V gives CDR1 SGHRS, CDR2 YFSETQ. V trimming: 7 bases; J trimming: 5 bases; junction bases outside the gene matches: 6. The CDR3 consists of 13 residues. The CDR3 region has the DNA TGCGCCAGCTCACAGGGGGCGCGGGAGACCCAGTACTTC. Residues: CASSQGARETQYF.

The chain couples TRBV5-8 to TRBJ1-4, with a possible D match to TRBD1 (6 bases). In germline, CDR1 is SGHTS, CDR2 YDEGEE. The CDR3 is 15 amino acids. Trimming took 6 bases from V and 4 from J, leaving 16 bases between them. CDR3 in DNA: TGTGCCAGCAAAAGGCACAGGGATGGTAATGAAAAACTGTTTTTT. This sequence encodes CASKRHRDGNEKLFF.

The chain has TRBV19 and TRBJ2-1; 12 nucleotides agree with TRBD1. CDR3 length equals 17 residues. With V trimmed by 6 bases and J by 9 bases, 15 bases remained unmatched. Germline values: CDR1 LNHDA, CDR2 SQIVND (reference sequence). CDR3 DNA sequence: TGTGCCAGTAGACCGTCAGGGGGACAGGGGGCCTTCTTTGAGCAGTTCTTC. The encoded protein is CASRPSGGQGAFFEQFF.

This sequence joins TRBV5-6 and TRBJ2-7; 8 bases align to TRBD1. Germline CDR1 and CDR2: SGHDT and YYEEEE. This CDR3 has 14 amino acids. V shed 3 bases and J 5 bases; nucleotides not matched to a gene: 7. CDR3 residues: CASSYRQGRNEQYF. DNA for the CDR3: TGTGCCAGCAGCTACCGACAGGGGAGGAACGAGCAGTACTTC.

The gene calls are TRBV7-2 and TRBJ1-2; TRBD1 matches at 11 bases. CDR3 length equals 14 residues. Germline V gene sequence: CDR1 SGHTA, CDR2 FQGNSA. Trimming cost V 8 bases and J 5 bases; bases outside gene matches: 7. CDR3: CASLRTGGSYGYTF. The DNA of the CDR3 is TGTGCCAGCCTAAGGACAGGGGGCTCATATGGCTACACCTTC.

This clone was seen just once. The chain uses TRBV7-3 and TRBJ2-1; the match to TRBD1 covers 8 bases. This CDR3 has 14 residues. V lost 3 bases to trimming and J lost 6 bases; unmatched junction nucleotides: 4. Germline CDR1 is SGHTA and CDR2 is FQGTGA. The CDR3 DNA is TGTGCCAGCAGCTTGGACAGGGCTGGCAATGAGCAGTTCTTC. Protein product: CASSLDRAGNEQFF.

This clone was seen a single time. This chain joins TRBV30 and TRBJ2-1; weak D call: TRBD2 (6 bases). CDR3 length equals 11 residues. Trimming took off 7 bases at V and 10 bases at J, with 14 bases between the two ends. Germline CDR1 is GTSNPN and CDR2 is SVGIG (reference sequence). In DNA form, the CDR3 reads TGTGCCTCCAGGGCGGGGACGGAGCAGTTCTTC. Its protein product is CASRAGTEQFF.

The chain joins TRBV27 to TRBJ2-7; 10 bases line up with TRBD1. Germline-derived CDR1 and CDR2 are MNHEY and SMNVEV (reference sequence). This CDR3 has 14 amino acids. Losses at the gene ends were 1 base for V and 5 bases for J; bases not matched to a gene: 2. CDR3 loop: CASSLYGQGDEQYF. In nucleotides, the CDR3 is TGTGCCAGCAGTTTATACGGACAGGGGGACGAGCAGTACTTC.

This clone appeared a few times. This chain joins TRBV4-2 and TRBJ1-2, with 7 bases identical to TRBD1. V lost 1 base and J lost 2; bases outside the gene matches: 13. The CDR3 runs to 18 residues. The germline V gene encodes CDR1 LGHNA and CDR2 YNFKEQ. The CDR3 loop reads CASSQVPGGIRFNYGYTF. CDR3 bases: TGTGCCAGCAGCCAAGTTCCAGGGGGAATTAGGTTCAACTATGGCTACACCTTC.

V is TRBV28 and J is TRBJ1-5; a possible D gene is TRBD1 (5 bases). The CDR3 consists of 14 residues. Germline V gene sequence: CDR1 MDHEN, CDR2 SYDVKM. Trimming shortened V by 1 base and J by 7 bases, and 11 bases separated the two germline ends. The CDR3 DNA follows: TGTGCCAGCAGTTTATCTCGGGGGTTACAGCCCCAGCATTTT. This encodes CASSLSRGLQPQHF.

The chain uses TRBV11-3 and TRBJ2-7; D gene uncertain. V lost 3 bases and J 3 bases, leaving 12 bases between the germline ends. CDR3 length: 14 amino acids. CDR1 and CDR2 from the germline V gene are SGHNT and YENEEA. CDR3 bases: TGTGCCAGCAGCTTGCGTAGCAGTAACTACGAGCAGTACTTC. Its protein is CASSLRSSNYEQYF.

This chain uses TRBV11-1 with TRBJ1-5; D possibly corresponds to TRBD1 (6 bases). The ends were cut back, 4 bases at V and 7 bases at J, with 14 bases in the middle. This CDR3 spans 14 amino acids. CDR1 is SGHAT and CDR2 is FQDESV in the germline V gene (reference sequence). CDR3 region: CASSSSGGRQPQHF. The DNA for the CDR3 is TGTGCCAGCAGCTCCTCGGGGGGGCGACAGCCCCAGCATTTT.

The chain recombines TRBV7-6 with TRBJ2-4; no clear D. V gave up 5 bases and J gave up 0 bases, with 23 bases separating them. The V gene's germline CDR1 is SGHVS and CDR2 FNYEAQ. This CDR3 spans 19 amino acids. CDR3 nucleotide sequence: TGTGCCAGCAGCCCCAGGCCCCTCGATGGCCGGTTAGCCAAAAACATTCAGTACTTC. Amino acids: CASSPRPLDGRLAKNIQYF.

This clone was seen a single time. The chain carries TRBV21-1 and TRBJ2-2; TRBD1 is the table's D call, not checked against the DNA. TRBV21-1 is recorded as a pseudogene. CDR3 size: 13 residues. The CDR3: CASSKGQAGELFF. The CDR3 nucleotides are TGTGCCAGCAGCAAAGGGCAGGCCGGGGAGCTGTTTTTT.

This chain joins TRBV30 and TRBJ1-1; tentatively, D is TRBD1 (5 bases). The CDR3 is 14 amino acids. V lost 4 bases and J 0 bases, leaving 12 bases between the germline ends. Germline CDR1 GTSNPN, CDR2 SVGIG (reference sequence). The DNA of the CDR3 is TGTGCCTGGACGGGGGTAATCATGAACACTGAAGCTTTCTTT. The encoded protein is CAWTGVIMNTEAFF.

The chain couples TRBV19 to TRBJ1-2; 8 positions match TRBD1. The germline gives CDR1 LNHDA, CDR2 SQIVND (reference sequence). V dropped 7 bases and J dropped 9; count of bases not matched to a gene: 10. The CDR3 has 13 amino acids. The CDR3 protein is CASTNARGQRYTF. DNA of the CDR3: TGTGCCAGTACCAATGCCAGGGGGCAGCGCTACACCTTC. Drawing the rest from reference TRBV19 and TRBJ1-2, the complete variable domain is DGGITQSPKYLFRKEGQNVTLSCEQNLNHDAMYWYRQDPGQGLRLIYYSQIVNDFQKGDIAEGYSVSREKKESFPLTVTSAQKNPTAFYLCASTNARGQRYTFGSGTRLTVV.